These 7 T cell receptor beta chains originate from one sample sequenced in a study of cytomegalovirus exposure and HLA in healthy donors. The PCR used 60 Vbeta and 13 Jbeta primers. Using immunoSEQ multiplex PCR, the repertoire was profiled, and TCRdb retains in-frame clones only, with some absent. Of about 170,000 clones listed, over 70% are singletons. Sequenced: PBMCs. The source of these receptors is a female donor in good health and CMV-seronegative.

The chain joins TRBV30 to TRBJ2-1; no clear D gene. The germline V gene has CDR1 GTSNPN and CDR2 SVGIG (reference sequence). V was shortened by 0 bases and J by 5 bases, with 11 bases between the two germline ends. CDR3 size: 14 residues. In nucleotides, the CDR3 is TGTGCCTGGAGTGTACTTGCCGATGACAATGAGCAGTTCTTC. Protein sequence: CAWSVLADDNEQFF.

The chain joins TRBV5-6 to TRBJ2-2; 10 bases line up with TRBD1. CDR1 SGHDT and CDR2 YYEEEE come from the germline V gene. CDR3 length: 15 residues. The V segment lost 3 bases and the J segment 6 bases; nucleotides outside the gene matches: 5. This CDR3 is CASSYPGQGSGELFF. CDR3 DNA sequence: TGTGCCAGCAGCTATCCGGGACAGGGGTCCGGGGAGCTGTTTTTT.

This chain uses TRBV9 with TRBJ2-4, with TRBD2 identical over 7 bases. Germline CDR1 and CDR2: SGDLS and YYNGEE. CDR3 length: 13 amino acids. J gave up 8 bases and V 4 bases, and 6 bases lay outside the gene matches. CDR3 residues: CASSRDSGYIQYF. CDR3 sequence (DNA): TGTGCCAGCAGCCGGGATAGCGGGTACATTCAGTACTTC.

The chain is built from TRBV7-6 and TRBJ1-6, with 9 bases identical to TRBD1. The J segment lost 8 bases and the V segment lost 3 bases, leaving 5 bases of the junction unmatched. The CDR3 is 15 amino acids. Germline loops: CDR1 SGHVS, CDR2 FNYEAQ. The CDR3 nucleotides read TGTGCCAGCAGCTTGGGACAGGGATTGGATTCACCCCTCCACTTT. Protein: CASSLGQGLDSPLHF.

This clone has a handful of counts. V gene TRBV7-9 combines with J gene TRBJ1-3, with unresolved D. CDR3 length equals 15 residues. CDR1 and CDR2 from the germline V gene are SEHNR and FQNEAQ (reference sequence). Trimming left V 6 bases short and J 8 bases short, with 20 bases between. CDR3 amino acids: CASSGLTISGDTIYF. The CDR3 region has the DNA TGTGCCAGCAGTGGACTGACTATAAGCGGGGACACCATATATTTT.

The chain uses TRBV4-1 and TRBJ1-2; TRBD1 might be the D (5 bases). Germline assignment: CDR1 MGHRA and CDR2 YSYEKL. CDR3 length equals 13 residues. V lost 4 bases and J 2 bases, leaving 8 bases between the germline ends. The CDR3 DNA reads as TGCGCCAGCAGCCCCCGACAGAACTATGGCTACACCTTC. Its protein product is CASSPRQNYGYTF.

The genes are TRBV4-1 and TRBJ2-5, with TRBD2 matching over 8 bases. Per the germline V gene, CDR1 is MGHRA and CDR2 is YSYEKL. Losses at the gene ends were 3 bases for V and 3 bases for J; bases not matched to a gene: 3. The CDR3 extends over 14 amino acids. CDR3 DNA sequence: TGCGCCAGCAGCCATACTAGCGGAGAAGAGACCCAGTACTTC. As protein: CASSHTSGEETQYF.